The sequence of this T cell receptor (beta chain) was determined in a study of blood T cell repertoires in COVID-19. Produced via immunoSEQ multiplex PCR; TCRdb's table is partial and in-frame only. The sample carries a few hundred thousand clones, 75% to 90% recorded once. The germline CDR1 and CDR2 sequences are SGHRS and YFSETQ. Trimming cost V 0 bases and J 1 base, with 11 bases left between them. The CDR3 sequence is 17 residues long. Sequencing was carried out using PBMCs or T cells enriched from blood (not recorded which). The chain carries TRBV5-1 and TRBJ1-6, with no clear D. The origin of this receptor is a middle-aged man who had recovered from COVID-19. CDR3 bases: TGCGCCAGCAGCTTGGCCAAGGGAGGGTCCTATAATTCACCCCTCCACTTT. This translates into CASSLAKGGSYNSPLHF.